This T cell receptor beta chain was sequenced for a study of blood T cells in healthy people across ages. The V end lost 5 bases, the J end lost 2 bases, and 10 bases lay between the germline ends. Germline V lookup: CDR1 MNHEY, CDR2 SVGEGT. The CDR3 covers 13 residues. Each of the donors had 9 to 10 milliliters of peripheral blood drawn into EDTA-treated Vacutainer tubes. There were at least 6 micrograms of total RNA extracted from every sample. A second PCR of roughly 7 to 11 cycles used a sample-barcoded 5' primer and a J-beta primer mix. TCRdb re-called the 5' RACE reads through MiXCR, storing one row per CDR3 protein. The sample records 800,000 or so distinct CDR3 sequences, 25% being singletons. This sample was also put to use in a study of T cells of mothers and their children.

Sequencing used blood. The rearrangement uses TRBV6-2 or TRBV6-3 and TRBJ2-7; D gene uncertain. The receptor's source is a boy younger than 18 in good health. CDR3 in amino acids: CASSILGPYEQYF. The CDR3 region has the DNA TGTGCCAGCAGTATTCTTGGGCCCTACGAGCAGTACTTC.